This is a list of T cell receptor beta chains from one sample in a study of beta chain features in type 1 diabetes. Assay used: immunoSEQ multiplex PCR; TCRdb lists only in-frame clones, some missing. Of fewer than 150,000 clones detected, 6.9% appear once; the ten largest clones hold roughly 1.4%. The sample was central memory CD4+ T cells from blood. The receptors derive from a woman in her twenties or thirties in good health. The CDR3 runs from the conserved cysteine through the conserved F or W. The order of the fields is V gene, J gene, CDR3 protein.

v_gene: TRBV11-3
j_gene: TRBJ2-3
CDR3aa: CASSLSGDTQYF

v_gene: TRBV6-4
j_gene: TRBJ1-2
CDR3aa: CASSATANYGYTF

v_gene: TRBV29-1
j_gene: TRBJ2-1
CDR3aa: CSVNRQMNEQFF

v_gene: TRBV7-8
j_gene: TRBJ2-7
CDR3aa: CASSLRRAGGPYEQYF

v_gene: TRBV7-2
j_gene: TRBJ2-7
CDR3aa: CASSAKRGEQYF

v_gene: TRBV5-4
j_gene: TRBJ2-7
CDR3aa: CASSSRDTLVEQYF

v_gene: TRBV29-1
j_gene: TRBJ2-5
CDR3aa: CSVVPGLAGGPVQETQYF

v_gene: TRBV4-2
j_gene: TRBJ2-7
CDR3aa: CASSQDVWRENYEQYF

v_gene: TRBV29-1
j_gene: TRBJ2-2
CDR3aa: CSVETSGSYNTGELFF

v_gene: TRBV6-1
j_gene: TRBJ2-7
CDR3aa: CASSDMASYEQYF

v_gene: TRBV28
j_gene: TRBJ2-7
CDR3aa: CASETDSLPSYEQYF

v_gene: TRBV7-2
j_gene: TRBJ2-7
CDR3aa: CASSLVASAQPYEQYF

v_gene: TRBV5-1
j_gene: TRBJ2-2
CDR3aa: CASSGRSGTDTGELFF

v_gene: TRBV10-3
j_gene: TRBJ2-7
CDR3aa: CAISSGQGYEQYF

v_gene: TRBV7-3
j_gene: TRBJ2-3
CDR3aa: CASGTSGSRSDTQYF

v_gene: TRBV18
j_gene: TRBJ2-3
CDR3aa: CASSVSTDTQYF

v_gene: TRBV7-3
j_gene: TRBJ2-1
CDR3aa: CASSLNLLGQGEQFF

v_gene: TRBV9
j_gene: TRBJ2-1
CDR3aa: CASSVVGERNEQFF

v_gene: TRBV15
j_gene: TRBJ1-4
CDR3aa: CATSREGGANEKLFF

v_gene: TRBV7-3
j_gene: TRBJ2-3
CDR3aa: CASSNTPGLAIDTQYF

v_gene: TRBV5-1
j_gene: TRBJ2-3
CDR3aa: CASRGSGAWGDTQYF

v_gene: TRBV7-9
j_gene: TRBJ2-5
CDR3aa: CASTDSQETQYF

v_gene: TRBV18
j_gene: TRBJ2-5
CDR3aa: CASSPGTGGGQETQYF

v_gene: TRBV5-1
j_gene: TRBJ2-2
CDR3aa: CASSLFGTNTGELFF

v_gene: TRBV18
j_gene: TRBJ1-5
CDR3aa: CASSPSRDNQPQHF

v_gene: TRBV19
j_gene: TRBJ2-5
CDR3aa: CASSTTDRREETQYF

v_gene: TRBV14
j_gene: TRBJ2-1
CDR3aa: CASSQENRHNEQFF

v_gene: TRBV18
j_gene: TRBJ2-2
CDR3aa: CASSIRTGLNTGELFF

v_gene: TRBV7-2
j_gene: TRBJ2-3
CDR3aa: CASSMRRARTDTQYF

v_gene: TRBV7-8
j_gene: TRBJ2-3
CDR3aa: CASSLIRSTDTQYF

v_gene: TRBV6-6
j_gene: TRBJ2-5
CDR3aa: CASSTPGTGRETQYF

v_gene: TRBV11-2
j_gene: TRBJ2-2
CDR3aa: CASSARDRVTGELFF

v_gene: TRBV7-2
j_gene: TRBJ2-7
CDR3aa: CASSLGSDNTYEQYF

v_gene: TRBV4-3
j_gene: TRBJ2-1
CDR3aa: CASSPTSGGYNEQFF

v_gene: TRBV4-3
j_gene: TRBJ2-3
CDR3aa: CASSHLWRAESTDTQYF